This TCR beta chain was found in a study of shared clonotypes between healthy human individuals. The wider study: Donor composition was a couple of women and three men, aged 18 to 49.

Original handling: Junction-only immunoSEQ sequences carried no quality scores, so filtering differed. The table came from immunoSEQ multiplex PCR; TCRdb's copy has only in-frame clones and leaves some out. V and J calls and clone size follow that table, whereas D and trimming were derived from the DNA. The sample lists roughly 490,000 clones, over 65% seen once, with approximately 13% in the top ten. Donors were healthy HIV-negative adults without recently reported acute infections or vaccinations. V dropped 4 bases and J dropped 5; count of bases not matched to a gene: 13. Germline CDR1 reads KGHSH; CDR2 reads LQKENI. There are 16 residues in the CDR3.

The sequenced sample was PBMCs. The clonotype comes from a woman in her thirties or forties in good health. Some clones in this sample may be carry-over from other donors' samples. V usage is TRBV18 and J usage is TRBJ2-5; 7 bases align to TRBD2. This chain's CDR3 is CASSLTGLRRAETQYF. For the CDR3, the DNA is TGTGCCAGCTCACTAACGGGACTACGCCGGGCGGAGACCCAGTACTTC.